These T cell receptor beta chains were read from a single sample in a study of cytomegalovirus exposure and HLA in healthy donors. Clones were read by immunoSEQ multiplex PCR, and TCRdb kept only the in-frame ones, dropping some. This sample's clone table lists 150,000 to 200,000 clones. Sequencing input: PBMCs. The source of these receptors is a woman under 30 in good health and CMV-seropositive. CDR3s include the opening cysteine and the closing phenylalanine or tryptophan. D genes are given only for firm matches.

D gene	V gene	J gene	CDR3 DNA	CDR3 protein
TRBD1	TRBV7-9	TRBJ1-1	TGTGCCAGCCATTATTCCCCCCCGGGACAGTTGAACACTGAAGCTTTCTTT	CASHYSPPGQLNTEAFF
.	TRBV6-5	TRBJ2-3	TGTGCCAGCAGTCAGACTGGCACAGATACGCAGTATTTT	CASSQTGTDTQYF
TRBD1	TRBV30	TRBJ2-3	TGTGCCTACAGGGGGCGCACAGATACGCAGTATTTT	CAYRGRTDTQYF
.	TRBV19	TRBJ2-3	TGTGCCAGTAGTATAGTGCACTCGCTCAACACAGATACGCAGTATTTT	CASSIVHSLNTDTQYF
TRBD1	TRBV19	TRBJ2-7	TGTGCCAGTAGTGAGTGGAGTAAGGGGGCCCCCTCTTACGAGCAGTACTTC	CASSEWSKGAPSYEQYF
.	TRBV12-5	TRBJ2-1	TGTGCTAGTGCCCCCGGCACGGGACTCATATACAATGAGCAGTTCTTC	CASAPGTGLIYNEQFF
.	TRBV30	TRBJ1-1	TGTGCCTGGAGTGTACAGCATGGCTCTGAAGCTTTCTTT	CAWSVQHGSEAFF
.	TRBV7-9	TRBJ1-2	TGTGCCAGCAGCCCCCGGTTTATTGCAGCGGGCTACACCTTC	CASSPRFIAAGYTF
.	TRBV29-1	TRBJ2-7	TGCAGCGTTGAAGATCGCGGATACGAGCAGTACTTC	CSVEDRGYEQYF
.	TRBV7-9	TRBJ2-7	TGTGCCAGCAGCCAGACTAGGAACGAGCAGTACTTC	CASSQTRNEQYF
.	TRBV7-2	TRBJ2-5	TGTGCCAGCAGCGCTAGACTGGGAGAGACCCAGTACTTC	CASSARLGETQYF
TRBD2	TRBV5-4	TRBJ2-1	TGTGCCAGCAGCTTGGGGGGACTAGACTACAATGAGCAGTTCTTC	CASSLGGLDYNEQFF
.	TRBV9	TRBJ1-2	TGTGCCAGCAGCGTAGAAGGGACACAGAAAGGCTACACCTTC	CASSVEGTQKGYTF
.	TRBV5-1	TRBJ2-3	TGCGCCAGCAGCCCCTCCTTATCTAGCACAGATACGCAGTATTTT	CASSPSLSSTDTQYF
.	TRBV5-1	TRBJ2-7	TGCGCCAGCAGCTTGAGCGACCCCTACGAGCAGTACTTC	CASSLSDPYEQYF
.	TRBV4-1	TRBJ1-1	TGCGCCAGCAGCCGTATACCCCCGGTCATGAACACTGAAGCTTTCTTT	CASSRIPPVMNTEAFF
TRBD1	TRBV18	TRBJ1-6	TGTGCCAGCTCACCCGACAGGGGCTATAATTCACCCCTCCACTTT	CASSPDRGYNSPLHF
TRBD1	TRBV11-3	TRBJ1-2	TGTGCCAGCAGCTTAGGACAGGGGAACTATGGCTACACCTTC	CASSLGQGNYGYTF
.	TRBV5-1	TRBJ2-5	TGCGCCAGCAGCTCCCCCCCCGAAGAGACCCAGTACTTC	CASSSPPEETQYF
TRBD1	TRBV27	TRBJ2-7	TGTGCCAGCAGTCTATCAAGTGGGACAGTCTACGAGCAGTACTTC	CASSLSSGTVYEQYF
.	TRBV13	TRBJ2-3	TGTGCCAGCAATAGAGTCGATCCCACAGATACGCAGTATTTT	CASNRVDPTDTQYF
.	TRBV27	TRBJ2-7	TGTGCCAGCAGTTTTAACAGGAATTACGAGCAGTACTTC	CASSFNRNYEQYF
TRBD1	TRBV4-2	TRBJ1-5	TGTGCCAGCAGCCAAGAGTACAGGGGGTATCAGCCCCAGCATTTT	CASSQEYRGYQPQHF
.	TRBV9	TRBJ2-3	TGTGCCAGCAGCGTAAGCCCCCAGGGGAGGGGCACAGATACGCAGTATTTT	CASSVSPQGRGTDTQYF
TRBD1	TRBV29-1	TRBJ1-2	TGCAGCGTTGACTCGGCAGGGGGCCACTATGGCTACACCTTC	CSVDSAGGHYGYTF
.	TRBV7-6	TRBJ2-7	TGTGCCAGCAGCTTAGGGCCCCCGCCCGCCTACGAGCAGTACTTC	CASSLGPPPAYEQYF
.	TRBV11-3	TRBJ2-1	TGTGCCAGCAGCTTAGTCCAGGGCATGGCGCGCGGAGGTACCGGGGGTGAGCAGTTCTTC	CASSLVQGMARGGTGGEQFF
.	TRBV28	TRBJ1-2	TGTGCCAGCAGTTCTCATACGGGGGGAAGGATCGATGGCTACACCTTC	CASSSHTGGRIDGYTF
.	TRBV19	TRBJ1-1	TGTGCCAGTACCTACTCGATCCTGAACACTGAAGCTTTCTTT	CASTYSILNTEAFF
.	TRBV9	TRBJ2-5	TGTGCCAGCAGCGCCCGGGGGGCGGGGGAGACCCAGTACTTC	CASSARGAGETQYF
.	TRBV4-1	TRBJ2-7	TGCGCCAGCAGCCAAGAGTCGGGGAGCTCCTACGAGCAGTACTTC	CASSQESGSSYEQYF
TRBD2	TRBV5-1	TRBJ2-7	TGCGCCAGCAGCTTGAATGGTGGACTAGCGGGAGGGCGTAGCATGTACGAGCAGTACTTC	CASSLNGGLAGGRSMYEQYF
.	TRBV11-1	TRBJ2-3	TGTGCCAGCAGCAAAAAAGTTAGCGGTTCTCAGGGAGATACGCAGTATTTT	CASSKKVSGSQGDTQYF
TRBD2	TRBV6-1	TRBJ2-7	TGTGCCAGCAGTACCCGGGGGGGCGAGCAGTACTTC	CASSTRGGEQYF
TRBD1	TRBV5-1	TRBJ1-1	TGCGCCAGCGAACCGAATACAGGGGGACAGGAAGCTTTCTTT	CASEPNTGGQEAFF
TRBD1	TRBV7-8	TRBJ2-3	TGTGCCAGCAGCTCGAGGGGGCCGCGCACAGATACGCAGTATTTT	CASSSRGPRTDTQYF
.	TRBV5-4	TRBJ1-3	TGTGCCAGCAGCCGGGGGGACATTGGAAACACCATATATTTT	CASSRGDIGNTIYF
TRBD1	TRBV7-7	TRBJ2-7	TGTGCCAGCAGCTTAACGGCCGGGACAGGGTTCCACGAGCAGTACTTC	CASSLTAGTGFHEQYF
TRBD2	TRBV10-3	TRBJ2-2	TGTGCCATCAGTTTCAGCGGGGGAGGCGACGGGGAGCTGTTTTTT	CAISFSGGGDGELFF
.	TRBV11-2	TRBJ1-1	TGTGCCAGCAGGCAGGCGGGGTTCGAAGGTCTTGAAGCTTTCTTT	CASRQAGFEGLEAFF
TRBD2	TRBV5-1	TRBJ2-2	TGCGCCAGCAGCCTAGCGGGGGGCGGTACCGGGGAGCTGTTTTTT	CASSLAGGGTGELFF